This is a list of T cell receptor beta chains from one sample in a study of blood T cell repertoires in COVID-19. Profiling relied on immunoSEQ multiplex PCR, and the TCRdb table lists in-frame clones only, not all of them. Of around 80,000 clones in the sample, more than 75% were seen once. Source material: peripheral blood. The receptors were sampled from an elderly man with active or convalescent COVID-19. CDR3s include the opening cysteine and the closing phenylalanine or tryptophan. A D gene is named only where the DNA matches it firmly. A clone size is listed for some rows: how often the clone was seen (once, few, many), or a class if it is expanded.

D gene	V gene	clone size	J gene	CDR3 protein	CDR3 DNA
TRBD2	TRBV6-6	-	TRBJ2-1	CASSSITGTSLNEQFF	TGTGCCAGCAGTTCAATTACCGGGACTAGTCTCAATGAGCAGTTCTTC
-	TRBV7-2	-	TRBJ2-1	CASSLPPAYNEQFF	TGTGCCAGCAGCTTACCCCCAGCCTACAATGAGCAGTTCTTC
-	TRBV29-1	-	TRBJ1-1	CSSRPQGEAFF	TGCAGCTCAAGACCCCAGGGGGAAGCTTTCTTT
TRBD1	TRBV18	-	TRBJ2-1	CASTRGPLPSNEQFF	TGTGCCAGCACTAGGGGGCCACTGCCCTCCAATGAGCAGTTCTTC
-	TRBV6-6	once	TRBJ1-2	CASSRLGIQGKDGYTF	TGTGCCAGCAGTCGACTAGGGATACAGGGAAAAGACGGCTACACCTTC
-	TRBV5-1	-	TRBJ1-3	CASSLSGVEGTIYF	TGCGCCAGCAGCTTATCGGGGGTTGAGGGCACCATATATTTT
-	TRBV5-1	-	TRBJ1-2	CASSLEHNYGYTF	TGCGCCAGCAGCTTGGAACACAACTATGGCTACACCTTC
-	TRBV9	few	TRBJ1-1	CASSVVQRAFF	TGTGCCAGCAGCGTAGTTCAGAGGGCTTTCTTT
TRBD1	TRBV6-6	-	TRBJ1-2	CASSYTGQAGYGYTF	TGTGCCAGCAGTTATACTGGACAGGCGGGCTATGGCTACACCTTC
-	TRBV7-2	-	TRBJ2-1	CASSLAPAVNEQFF	TGTGCCAGCAGCTTAGCCCCAGCGGTCAATGAGCAGTTCTTC
TRBD2	TRBV29-1	few	TRBJ2-2	CSVSGAGELFF	TGCAGCGTAAGCGGGGCCGGGGAGCTGTTTTTT
-	TRBV11-3	-	TRBJ1-1	CASSLVGGNTEAFF	TGTGCCAGCAGCTTAGTCGGAGGGAACACTGAAGCTTTCTTT
TRBD2	TRBV19	-	TRBJ2-2	CASSFPLAGGAGELFF	TGTGCCAGTAGTTTCCCTTTAGCGGGAGGGGCCGGGGAGCTGTTTTTT
-	TRBV14	few	TRBJ2-4	CANRRLPTENKAKNIQYF	TGTGCCAATCGGCGGTTGCCCACCGAAAACAAAGCCAAAAACATTCAGTACTTC
-	TRBV3-1/TRBV3-2	-	TRBJ2-2	CASSQVRGSTTGELFF	TGTGCCAGCAGCCAAGTTCGGGGAAGCACCACCGGGGAGCTGTTTTTT